This entry describes one T cell receptor beta chain. Its specific antigen is unknown. From its cysteine to its phenylalanine, the CDR3 spans 13 amino acids. The DNA sequence is not available. Via the germline V gene, CDR1 is ENHRY and CDR2 SYGVKD. This specimen belongs to a study of T cells expressing NK-cell markers (dated by TCRdb to 2019 to 2021). With respect to the entire study: About 8 donors provided sorted CD3+CD56+NKG2C+, CD3+CD56+NKG2C- and CD3+CD56-NKG2C+ T-cell subsets, whose TCR beta-chain repertoires were profiled. All eight donors whose samples were sequenced were randomly selected healthy volunteers, three of them men and five women. Among the eight sequenced donors, only one was HCMV-seronegative, while the other seven were HCMV-seropositive. Illumina HiSeq 2000/2500, MiSeq or NextSeq was used to sequence libraries as 2 x 150 bp reads. Overall results and qualifications from the work: In six donors, the dominant CD3+CD56+NKG2C+ clonotypes were among the top 10 CD8+ clonotypes and accounted for roughly 1.0-7.5% of CD8+ T cells. Whether the expanded NKG2C-expressing T cell clones were specific for HCMV antigens was left unclear. Those dominant clonotypes were again the most abundant among CD3+CD56-NKG2C+ cells in four donors, at roughly 25-65%.

HCMV-specific IgG was detected in serum with a commercial ELISA kit to determine HCMV serostatus. Ficoll density gradient centrifugation was used to isolate peripheral blood mononuclear cells from blood. TCRdb names Illumina HiSeq 2000 as the instrument used. TCR beta cDNA libraries were made by 5'RACE template switching that added a universal primer site and unique molecular identifiers. Synthesis of cDNA was primed from the TCR beta constant segment and was followed by two consecutive PCR amplification steps. The original pipeline was this. Reads were demultiplexed and grouped by UMI with MIGEC, and clonotypes were assembled and quantified with MiTCR. Only TCR cDNA sequences supported by at least two reads were kept to exclude erroneous sequences. The tcR package was used for downstream repertoire analysis, and clonotypes were matched across fractions by CDR3 nucleotide sequence plus V segment. VDJmatch was used to annotate antigen specificity against VDJdb, with one amino acid substitution in CDR3 allowed. The reads were reprocessed in TCRdb, with one entry per CDR3 protein sequence and no accompanying DNA. Here the V and J calls rest on TCRdb's processing, not on the authors' analysis. This sample's table carries roughly 450,000 distinct CDR3 sequences. Almost 1.5% of the sample rests with the top ten.

Input material: blood T cells: a sorted CD56 or NKG2C T cell subset, CD4+ or CD8+ T cells, or bulk PBMC T cells (not recorded which). The origin of this receptor is a woman between 50 and 59 years old in good health. Donor details come from another sample of the same person, matched by shared clones. Recombination joined TRBV10-3 with TRBJ1-2. The CDR3: CAISEPRDDGYTF.